The 21 T cell receptor beta chains below were found in one sample sequenced in a study of low-dose radiotherapy and immunotherapy resistance in tumors. Stated time point: after trial treatment. As to treatment: LDRT plus nivolumab, ipilimumab, low-dose cyclophosphamide and aspirin (RACIN trial). cDNA synthesis used a TRAV/TRBV-specific primer set for both chains. For amplifying TCRs, the PCR ran for roughly 20 cycles with Phusion, which was used together with a constant-region primer and the adapter on the V primers. TCRdb redid the calling of the reads with MiXCR, one entry per CDR3 protein. The table lists 80,000 or so distinct CDR3 sequences, about 17% of them singletons. The sample in question was PBMCs, obtained after low-dose radiotherapy plus immunotherapy. These receptors all stem from a male donor with prostate cancer.

In this sample, this clonotype turned up many times. This rearrangement joins TRBV4-2 to TRBJ2-1, with 8 positions matching TRBD1. CDR3 size: 15 residues. Germline V lookup: CDR1 LGHNA, CDR2 YNFKEQ. The ends lost 0 bases at V and 10 bases at J; junction bases unmatched: 8. The CDR3 sequence is CASSQDHQGAGEQFF. The CDR3 bases are TGTGCCAGCAGCCAAGACCATCAGGGGGCAGGGGAGCAGTTCTTC.

This sequence joins TRBV18 and TRBJ1-4, with TRBD1 as a possible D gene (5 bases). Germline CDR1 reads KGHSH; CDR2 reads LQKENI. V lost 2 bases, J lost 4 bases, and 11 bases lay in between. The CDR3 has 15 amino acids. The CDR3 sequence: CASSPYTGRNEKLFF. The CDR3 region has the DNA TGTGCCAGCTCACCATACACAGGCCGTAATGAAAAACTGTTTTTT.

The V and J genes are TRBV7-2 and TRBJ2-1, with 10 bases fitting TRBD2. J gave up 0 bases and V 5 bases, and 7 bases lay outside the gene matches. This CDR3 is 17 amino acids long. The germline CDR1 and CDR2 sequences are SGHTA and FQGNSA. The CDR3 loop is CASSRSSSGSSYNEQFF. For the CDR3, the DNA is TGTGCCAGCAGCCGCAGCTCTAGCGGGAGCTCCTACAATGAGCAGTTCTTC.

This clonotype was detected ten times or more. The rearrangement joins TRBV28 to TRBJ1-6; weak D call: TRBD1 (6 bases). Trimming cost V 8 bases and J 9 bases, with 14 bases left between them. This CDR3 has 13 residues. Germline assignment: CDR1 MDHEN and CDR2 SYDVKM. The CDR3 here is CASGGGSFSPLHF. Here the CDR3 DNA reads TGTGCCAGCGGAGGGGGTAGTTTTTCACCCCTCCACTTT.

The sample holds many counts of this clonotype. The chain recombines TRBV7-2 with TRBJ2-3; TRBD2 might be the D (6 bases). With 4 bases removed from V and 1 base from J, the gap between germline ends came to 12 bases. Germline CDR1 and CDR2: SGHTA and FQGNSA. CDR3 size: 15 residues. CDR3 in amino acids: CASSSLGGGTDTQYF. CDR3 sequence (DNA): TGTGCCAGCAGCTCCTTGGGGGGAGGCACAGATACGCAGTATTTT. Full variable domain (missing parts from reference TRBV7-2 and TRBJ2-3): GAGVSQSPSNKVTEKGKDVELRCDPISGHTALYWYRQSLGQGLEFLIYFQGNSAPDKSGLPSDRFSAERTGGSVSTLTIQRTQQEDSAVYLCASSSLGGGTDTQYFGPGTRLTVL.

This clonotype was picked up many times. V gene TRBV19 combines with J gene TRBJ2-4; tentative D call: TRBD2 (5 bases). Trimming removed 0 bases from V and 0 bases from J, with 9 bases in between. The germline CDR1 and CDR2 sequences are LNHDA and SQIVND (reference sequence). CDR3 length equals 16 residues. CDR3 sequence reads: CASSIDRRLAKNIQYF. DNA of the CDR3: TGTGCCAGTAGTATAGACAGGAGGCTAGCCAAAAACATTCAGTACTTC.

A word on this clonotype: A far more abundant clone sits one base away, making this likely a read error. The rearrangement links TRBV6-6 to TRBJ1-4, with a possible D match to TRBD1 (5 bases). Germline assignment: CDR1 MNHNY and CDR2 SVGAGI (reference sequence). This CDR3 has 14 residues. The CDR3 coding sequence is TGTGCCAGCAGTCGAAGGGGTGGTAATGAAAAACAGTTTTTT. Its protein product is CASSRRGGNEKQFF.

There are many counts of this clonotype. This chain links TRBV28 with TRBJ1-1; D is uncertain. With 4 bases removed from V and 2 bases from J, the gap between germline ends came to 5 bases. CDR1 MDHEN and CDR2 SYDVKM come from the germline V gene. This CDR3 is 12 amino acids long. The DNA of the CDR3 is TGTGCCAGCAGTTCGGGTAACACTGAAGCTTTCTTT. This gives the protein CASSSGNTEAFF.

Ten or more counts support this clonotype. V gene TRBV7-9 combines with J gene TRBJ2-5, with D possibly TRBD2 on 6 matching bases. The germline CDR1 and CDR2 sequences are SEHNR and FQNEAQ (reference sequence). The CDR3 totals 14 residues. Trimming shortened V by 3 bases and J by 9 bases, and 17 bases separated the two germline ends. The CDR3 DNA is TGTGCCAGCAGCTTGTCAACTAGCCAGGACGCCCAGTACTTC. It codes for CASSLSTSQDAQYF.

The chain has TRBV5-1 and TRBJ2-7; 7 bases fit TRBD1. The CDR3 extends over 15 amino acids. The ends lost 0 bases at V and 7 bases at J; junction bases unmatched: 10. The germline V gene encodes CDR1 SGHRS and CDR2 YFSETQ. CDR3 coding DNA: TGCGCCAGCAGCTTGGGGACAGGTTCCTGGTATGAGCAGTACTTC. Translation gives CASSLGTGSWYEQYF.

This clonotype was detected only a few times. This sequence joins TRBV2 and TRBJ2-6, with D perhaps being TRBD1 or TRBD2 (5 bases each). The V gene lost 7 bases and the J gene lost 0 bases, with 10 bases spanning the gap. The germline V gene has CDR1 SNHLY and CDR2 FYNNEI. The CDR3 totals 15 residues. For the CDR3, the DNA is TGTGCCAGCATGGGACGTTTCTCTGGGGCCAACGTCCTGACTTTC. Translating it yields CASMGRFSGANVLTF.

This clonotype was observed many times. The chain combines TRBV7-2 with TRBJ2-7; D possibly uses TRBD1 or TRBD2 (5 bases each). Germline-derived CDR1 and CDR2 are SGHTA and FQGNSA. The V gene lost 5 bases and the J gene lost 12 bases, with 17 bases spanning the gap. The CDR3 sequence is 12 residues long. Here the CDR3 DNA reads TGTGCCAGCAGCACCGGGACGCCTGATCGGTACTTC. Translating it yields CASSTGTPDRYF. Complete variable domain (other parts from reference TRBV7-2 and TRBJ2-7): GAGVSQSPSNKVTEKGKDVELRCDPISGHTALYWYRQSLGQGLEFLIYFQGNSAPDKSGLPSDRFSAERTGGSVSTLTIQRTQQEDSAVYLCASSTGTPDRYFGPGTRLTVT.

This chain uses TRBV19 with TRBJ2-7; the D gene is possibly TRBD2 (6 bases). The CDR3 loop spans 13 amino acids. V was pared by 7 bases and J by 5 bases, with 15 bases between. Germline CDR1 LNHDA, CDR2 SQIVND (reference sequence). CDR3 in DNA: TGTGCCAGTATCCTGCGGGGTAGTCACGAGCAGTACTTC. Its protein is CASILRGSHEQYF. The full variable domain, rest sourced from reference TRBV19 and TRBJ2-7, is DGGITQSPKYLFRKEGQNVTLSCEQNLNHDAMYWYRQDPGQGLRLIYYSQIVNDFQKGDIAEGYSVSREKKESFPLTVTSAQKNPTAFYLCASILRGSHEQYFGPGTRLTVT.

This clonotype has a count of ten or more. The rearrangement joins TRBV29-1 to TRBJ2-7; D might be TRBD1 or TRBD2, each matching 5 bases. Germline values: CDR1 SQVTM, CDR2 ANQGSEA. CDR3 length equals 13 residues. The V and J ends lost 6 bases and 0 bases respectively, with 12 bases between them. Here the CDR3 DNA reads TGCAGCGTCTCAGCAGGGAGCTCCTACGAGCAGTACTTC. The encoded protein is CSVSAGSSYEQYF.

This sequence joins TRBV27 and TRBJ1-4; TRBD1 might be the D (5 bases). With 2 bases removed from V and 7 bases from J, the gap between germline ends came to 11 bases. The CDR3 runs to 14 residues. Germline loops: CDR1 MNHEY, CDR2 SMNVEV (reference sequence). The CDR3 bases are TGTGCCAGCAGTTTAGTTAGGGGAAGTGAAAAACTGTTTTTT. It specifies CASSLVRGSEKLFF. The whole variable domain, remainder taken from reference TRBV27 and TRBJ1-4, is EAQVTQNPRYLITVTGKKLTVTCSQNMNHEYMSWYRQDPGLGLRQIYYSMNVEVTDKGDVPEGYKVSRKEKRNFPLILESPSPNQTSLYFCASSLVRGSEKLFFGSGTQLSVL.

This clonotype was observed many times. This chain uses TRBV7-8 with TRBJ2-1; D is unclear. This CDR3 has 14 amino acids. The V end lost 2 bases, the J end lost 7 bases, and 12 bases lay between the germline ends. CDR1 is SGHVS, CDR2 FQNEAQ, per germline. The CDR3 region is CASSLSSVGNEQFF. The CDR3 DNA follows: TGTGCCAGCAGCTTATCGAGCGTCGGGAATGAGCAGTTCTTC.

This clonotype has at least ten counts. CDR3 sequence reads: CASSQSAGGDSNQPQHF. The CDR3 bases are TGCGCCAGCAGCCAATCCGCAGGGGGAGATAGCAATCAGCCCCAGCATTTT. The V gene is TRBV4-1, the J gene TRBJ1-5, with 7 bases lining up with TRBD1. The CDR3 is 17 residues long. The J segment lost 0 bases and the V segment lost 2 bases, leaving 7 bases of the junction unmatched. Germline V gene sequence: CDR1 MGHRA, CDR2 YSYEKL.

This clonotype was seen ten or more times. This chain uses TRBV5-1 with TRBJ2-1, with TRBD2 matching 14 bases. The V gene's germline CDR1 is SGHRS and CDR2 YFSETQ. V trimming: 1 base; J trimming: 9 bases; junction bases outside the gene matches: 9. The CDR3 runs to 17 residues. DNA of the CDR3: TGCGCCAGCAGCTTGTCCGGGACTAGCGGGAGAACTGGTGAGCAGTTCTTC. Its translation is CASSLSGTSGRTGEQFF.

At least ten counts were recorded for this clonotype. This chain uses TRBV6-1 with TRBJ2-2; 7 bases map to TRBD1. Germline V gene sequence: CDR1 MNHNS, CDR2 SASEGT. The CDR3 has 16 amino acids. The V gene end was trimmed by 1 base and the J gene end by 0 bases; junction bases not matched to a gene: 2. CDR3 DNA: TGTGCCAGCAGTGAAGTGGGGACAGCGAACACCGGGGAGCTGTTTTTT. The encoded protein is CASSEVGTANTGELFF.

The table lists this clonotype with many counts. The V gene is TRBV14, the J gene TRBJ1-4; 9 nucleotides agree with TRBD1. Looked up from germline, CDR1 is SGHDN and CDR2 is FVKESK. The CDR3 spans 16 residues. The V and J ends lost 3 bases and 8 bases, in that order; junction bases with no gene match: 10. The CDR3 here is CASSQTQGARGEKLFF. The CDR3 bases are TGTGCCAGCAGCCAGACACAGGGGGCGCGGGGAGAAAAACTGTTTTTT.

The J gene is TRBJ2-5, the V gene TRBV13, with 7 bases matching TRBD1. Losses at the gene ends were 5 bases for V and 5 bases for J; bases not matched to a gene: 8. The CDR3 is 14 amino acids. Germline V CDR1 and CDR2: PRHDT, FYEKMQ (reference sequence). CDR3 nucleotide sequence: TGTGCCAGCAGCACCAGACAGGGATTGGAGACCCAGTACTTC. Encoded protein: CASSTRQGLETQYF.